This T cell receptor beta chain was documented in a study of T cell responses to AZD1222 COVID-19 vaccine. This clone was seen just once. Its antigen is still unknown. Clones were read by immunoSEQ multiplex PCR, and TCRdb kept only the in-frame ones, dropping some. The table lists approximately 130,000 clones, roughly 88% of them singletons. CDR1 is MNHEY and CDR2 is SVGAGI in the germline V gene. The CDR3 runs 12 residues. Trimming removed 8 bases at V and 4 bases at J, with 9 bases between. Study results and caveats: White British ancestry dominated among donors, who included more females, and clonal diversity was possibly underestimated. Just a handful of AZD1222 recipients tested seropositive at baseline. Spike as a whole was targeted by vaccine-associated CD4 TCRs, dominant at 160-218 and 743-854. Spike-specific TCR depth and breadth grew after two AZD1222 doses.

The receptor comes from an adult in good health. Source: peripheral blood, taken on day 0 of AZD1222 vaccination. The chain couples TRBV6-5 to TRBJ1-5; no clear D gene. CDR3 residues: CASGIGNQPQHF. CDR3 DNA sequence: TGTGCCAGCGGAATAGGGAATCAGCCCCAGCATTTT.